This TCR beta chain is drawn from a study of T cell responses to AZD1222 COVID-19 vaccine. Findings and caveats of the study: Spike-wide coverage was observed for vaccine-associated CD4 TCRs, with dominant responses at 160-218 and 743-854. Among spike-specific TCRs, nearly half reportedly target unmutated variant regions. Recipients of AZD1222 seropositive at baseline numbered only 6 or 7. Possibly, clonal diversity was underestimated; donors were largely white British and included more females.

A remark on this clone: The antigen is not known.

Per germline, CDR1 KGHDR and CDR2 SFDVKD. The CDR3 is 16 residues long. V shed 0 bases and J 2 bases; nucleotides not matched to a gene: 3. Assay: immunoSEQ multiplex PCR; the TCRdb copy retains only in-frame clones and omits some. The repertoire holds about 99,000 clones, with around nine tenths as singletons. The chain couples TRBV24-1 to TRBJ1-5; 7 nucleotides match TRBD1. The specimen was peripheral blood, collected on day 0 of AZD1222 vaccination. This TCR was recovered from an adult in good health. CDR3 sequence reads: CATSDLRTGGNQPQHF. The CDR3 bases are TGTGCCACCAGTGATTTGCGAACAGGGGGCAATCAGCCCCAGCATTTT.